At least ten counts were recorded for the clone carrying this TCR beta chain. The antigen is undetermined. Clinical symptoms, serum thyroxine, TRAb, thyroid ultrasound and orbital computed tomography established diagnosis. The data were taken from a study of T cells in Graves' hyperthyroidism and ophthalmopathy. Overall study results and limits: Most thyroid-expanded clonotypes above 0.001 were also found in blood. Ophthalmopathy stood apart from stable hyperthyroidism in a 13 V-J model.

From RNA transcripts, TCR beta CDR3 regions were amplified. TCR CDR3 underwent first-round RT-PCR with the HTBI primer set. Each CDR3 protein gets one entry after TCRdb re-called the multiplex PCR reads with MiXCR. The data contain about 410,000 distinct CDR3 sequences, approximately 14% of them seen just once; the ten biggest clones take up around 19%. This CDR3 region has 13 residues. V was shortened by 2 bases and J by 3 bases, with 8 bases between the two germline ends. The germline gives CDR1 KGHSH, CDR2 LQKENI. This clonotype was obtained from a woman younger than 45 with Graves' ophthalmopathy. The rearrangement links TRBV18 to TRBJ2-7; D ambiguous. What was sequenced was blood. The CDR3 is CASSPIGVYEQYF. CDR3 nucleotide sequence: TGTGCCAGCTCACCAATAGGAGTCTACGAGCAGTACTTC.